The rows below give T cell receptor beta chains drawn from one sample of a study of shared clonotypes between healthy human individuals. This table comes from immunoSEQ multiplex PCR, and its TCRdb copy is limited to in-frame clones, with some not included. The table has millions of clones, more than 80% seen once. Sequenced sample: naive CD4+ T cells sorted from blood. The receptors come from a man between 18 and 29 years old in good health. Each CDR3 is given with its conserved first and last residue. The D gene is left open where the match is weak. The size entry is marked missing in some rows and otherwise reads once, few, many or a size class.

TRBV28	TRBJ1-2	NA	NA	CASSRTANYGYTF	TGTGCCAGCAGTAGGACAGCCAACTATGGCTACACCTTC
TRBV7-6	TRBJ2-2	NA	NA	CASSLPYSNTGELFF	TGTGCCAGCAGCCTACCCTACTCGAACACCGGGGAGCTGTTTTTT
TRBV10-3	TRBJ2-3	NA	NA	CAISESIFSDTQYF	TGTGCCATCAGTGAGTCAATTTTCTCCGATACGCAGTATTTT
TRBV5-4	TRBJ1-5	TRBD1	once	CASSKQGADQPQHF	TGTGCCAGCAGCAAACAGGGGGCGGATCAGCCCCAGCATTTT
TRBV6-5	TRBJ2-1	NA	once	CASSSLVMKEQFF	TGTGCCAGCAGTTCCTTAGTAATGAAAGAGCAGTTCTTC
TRBV5-1	TRBJ2-6	NA	NA	CASKLGVLGAGANVLTF	TGCGCCAGCAAGCTTGGGGTCTTGGGGGCTGGGGCCAACGTCCTGACTTTC
TRBV11-2	TRBJ2-1	TRBD2	once	CASSLVMGLPDNEQFF	TGTGCCAGCAGCTTAGTTATGGGACTACCCGACAATGAGCAGTTCTTC
TRBV6-6	TRBJ1-1	NA	NA	CASSSKLLTEAFF	TGTGCCAGCAGCAGCAAGCTTCTTACGGAAGCTTTCTTT
TRBV5-4	TRBJ1-5	NA	NA	CASSLENNQPQHF	TGTGCCAGCAGCTTGGAGAACAATCAGCCCCAGCATTTT
TRBV30	TRBJ1-2	TRBD1	NA	CAWRGQGAGGYTF	TGTGCCTGGAGGGGACAGGGGGCCGGTGGCTACACCTTC
TRBV5-1	TRBJ2-7	NA	NA	CASSGEYEQYF	TGCGCCAGCAGCGGCGAATACGAGCAGTACTTC
TRBV7-2	TRBJ1-2	NA	NA	CASSLRPGGFGYTF	TGTGCCAGCAGCTTAAGGCCCGGGGGCTTTGGCTACACCTTC
TRBV5-1	TRBJ1-2	NA	NA	CASSLATGHYGYTF	TGCGCCAGCAGCTTGGCGACAGGACACTATGGCTACACCTTC
TRBV19	TRBJ1-4	NA	NA	CASSRGGFNEKLFF	TGTGCCAGTAGTCGAGGGGGATTTAATGAAAAACTGTTTTTT
TRBV9	TRBJ2-1	NA	NA	CASSAWGSVGEQFF	TGTGCCAGCAGCGCCTGGGGGAGTGTTGGTGAGCAGTTCTTC
TRBV4-1	TRBJ2-5	NA	NA	CASSHLENQETQYF	TGCGCCAGCAGCCATCTCGAGAACCAAGAGACCCAGTACTTC
TRBV14	TRBJ1-4	TRBD1	NA	CASSHDTGTANEKLFF	TGTGCCAGCAGCCATGATACCGGGACAGCCAATGAAAAACTGTTTTTT
TRBV9	TRBJ2-1	TRBD2	NA	CASSVAALAGGGYNEQFF	TGTGCCAGCAGCGTAGCGGCCCTAGCGGGAGGTGGGTACAATGAGCAGTTCTTC
TRBV5-1	TRBJ1-3	NA	NA	CASSARPRGSGNTIYF	TGCGCCAGCAGCGCCCGACCGCGGGGGTCTGGAAACACCATATATTTT
TRBV5-4	TRBJ1-6	NA	once	CASSLEAGGSYNSPLHF	TGTGCCAGCAGCTTGGAGGCCGGGGGCTCCTATAATTCACCCCTCCACTTT
TRBV5-6	TRBJ2-5	NA	NA	CASSFTQETQYF	TGTGCCAGCAGCTTCACCCAAGAGACCCAGTACTTC
TRBV5-1	TRBJ1-6	TRBD1	NA	CASRGEGQGSSSPLHF	TGCGCCAGCAGGGGAGAGGGACAGGGAAGTTCTTCACCCCTCCACTTT
TRBV12-5	TRBJ1-1	NA	few	CASGLLTGNTEAFF	TGTGCTAGTGGTTTGCTCACAGGGAACACTGAAGCTTTCTTT
TRBV7-2	TRBJ2-7	NA	once	CASSLTGAAYEQYF	TGTGCCAGCAGCTTAACGGGGGCCGCCTACGAGCAGTACTTC
TRBV14	TRBJ2-5	NA	NA	CASSQESWETQYF	TGTGCCAGCAGCCAAGAGTCGTGGGAGACCCAGTACTTC
TRBV6-5	TRBJ1-2	NA	NA	CASSSGSATDYGYTF	TGTGCCAGCAGTTCGGGCTCTGCGACGGACTATGGCTACACCTTC
TRBV4-2	TRBJ2-3	NA	NA	CASSQEWGVRDTQYF	TGTGCCAGCAGCCAAGAGTGGGGAGTGCGGGATACGCAGTATTTT
TRBV11-2	TRBJ1-6	NA	NA	CASSPQGGQDNSPLHF	TGTGCCAGCAGCCCGCAGGGAGGGCAGGATAATTCACCCCTCCACTTT
TRBV10-3	TRBJ2-4	TRBD1	NA	CAISTTSDRGDIQYF	TGTGCCATCAGTACTACCTCGGACAGGGGTGACATTCAGTACTTC
TRBV5-1	TRBJ2-7	TRBD1	NA	CASSRTGESSEQYF	TGCGCCAGCAGCAGGACAGGGGAGAGCAGCGAGCAGTACTTC